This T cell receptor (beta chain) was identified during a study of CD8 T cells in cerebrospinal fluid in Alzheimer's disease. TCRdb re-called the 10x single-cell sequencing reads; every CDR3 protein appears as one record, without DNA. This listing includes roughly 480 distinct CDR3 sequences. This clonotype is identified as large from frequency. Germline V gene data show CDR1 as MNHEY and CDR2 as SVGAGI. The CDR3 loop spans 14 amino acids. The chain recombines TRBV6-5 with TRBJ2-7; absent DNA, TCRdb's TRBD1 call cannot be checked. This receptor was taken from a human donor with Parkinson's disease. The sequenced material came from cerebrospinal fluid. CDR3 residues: CASTAGQGAHEQYF.